This T cell receptor (beta chain) was captured in a study of T cell repertoires in ileal Crohn's disease. Trimming took off 0 bases at V and 2 bases at J, with 7 bases between the two ends. Germline loops: CDR1 MGHRA, CDR2 YSYEKL. There are 14 residues in the CDR3. TCRdb's table, derived via immunoSEQ multiplex PCR, lists solely in-frame clones and lacks some. Counted here are under 8,500 clones, roughly 73% occurring once; the ten biggest clones make up 6.5% to 9%. The rearrangement uses TRBV4-1 and TRBJ1-2; D is unclear. The TCR comes from an adult with Crohn's disease. The specimen sequenced was ileal tissue. This CDR3 is CASSQESLNYGYTF. For the CDR3, the DNA is TGCGCCAGCAGCCAAGAGTCCCTGAACTATGGCTACACCTTC.